A selection of T cell receptor beta chains follows, all from one sample in a study of read filtering for tumor transcriptome and immune sequencing. TCRdb processed the reads anew with MiXCR; each CDR3 protein has one entry. The sample lists fewer than 30,000 distinct CDR3 sequences; about an eighth were seen once. Input material: a population of CD138-negative cells sorted from bone marrow. These receptors were obtained from a donor over 35 with multiple myeloma. The CDR3 runs from the conserved cysteine through the conserved F or W. Each record gives: J gene, V gene, D gene, clone size, CDR3 DNA, CDR3 protein. A D gene is named only where the DNA matches it firmly. Clone size is given for some rows only: seen once, a few or many times, or a class if the clone is expanded.

TRBJ2-2 | TRBV11-2 | . | many | TGTGCCAGCAGCTTAGTGGGGAACACCGGGGAGCTGTTTTTT | CASSLVGNTGELFF
TRBJ1-5 | TRBV19 | . | many | TGTGCCAGTAAGAGGGGACGAGAGACTTATAGCAATCAGCCCCAGCATTTT | CASKRGRETYSNQPQHF
TRBJ2-3 | TRBV2 | . | . | TGTGCCAGCAGCGTACAAGATACGCAGTATTTT | CASSVQDTQYF
TRBJ2-1 | TRBV19 | TRBD2 | many | TGTGCCAGTAGTATAGGACTAGCGGGAGGCCGAGGAGGGTACAATGAGCAGTTCTTC | CASSIGLAGGRGGYNEQFF
TRBJ1-2 | TRBV30 | . | few | TGTGCCTGGAGTGTATCCCTGGGCTATGGCTACACCTTC | CAWSVSLGYGYTF
TRBJ2-2 | TRBV7-8 | . | many | TGTGCCAGCAGCTTAAATCCTAGGGCGAACACCGGGGAGCTGTTTTTT | CASSLNPRANTGELFF
TRBJ2-5 | TRBV7-9 | TRBD2 | many | TGTGCCAGCAGCTCGGGGGGGGCTCTACCTTCGGAGACCCAGTACTTC | CASSSGGALPSETQYF
TRBJ1-2 | TRBV27 | . | many | TGTGCCAGCACCCAACAGATGGGGAGGGGCTATGGCTACACCTTC | CASTQQMGRGYGYTF
TRBJ2-1 | TRBV4-2 | TRBD2 | many | TGTGCCAGCAGCCAATATAGCGGGAGACCCGGGGATGAGCAGTTCTTC | CASSQYSGRPGDEQFF
TRBJ2-1 | TRBV18 | . | many | TGTGCCAGCTCACCACCGCGGGCTGCCTACAATGAGCAGTTCTTC | CASSPPRAAYNEQFF
TRBJ2-3 | TRBV29-1 | . | many | TGCAGCGTTGATATAGCGGATACGCAGTATTTT | CSVDIADTQYF
TRBJ2-1 | TRBV12-3/TRBV12-4 | . | . | TGTGCCAACAGGCAGAGCTCCTACAATGAGCGGTTCTTC | CANRQSSYNERFF
TRBJ2-5 | TRBV18 | . | many | TGTGCCAGCTCACCACAGACTGGCGAAAAGACCCAGTACTTC | CASSPQTGEKTQYF
TRBJ2-1 | TRBV21-1 | . | many | TGTGCTGCGAGCAGGGCACCGAGTTGCAATGAGCAGTTCTTC | CAASRAPSCNEQFF
TRBJ2-3 | TRBV2 | TRBD1 | many | TGTGCCAGCAGGCCGACAGGGGGGATAAATACGCAGTATTTT | CASRPTGGINTQYF
TRBJ2-5 | TRBV27 | . | many | TGTGCCAGCAGTCTGAGGGGATACCAGGGGATACAAGAGACCCAGTACTTC | CASSLRGYQGIQETQYF